This T cell receptor (beta chain) was identified in a study of T cell responses to AZD1222 COVID-19 vaccine. Assay: immunoSEQ multiplex PCR; the TCRdb copy retains only in-frame clones and omits some. The sample includes around 99,000 clones, around 87% of them seen just once. Germline V gives CDR1 MNHEY, CDR2 SVGAGI. Trimming removed 0 bases at V and 0 bases at J, with 5 bases between. The CDR3 length is 14 residues. Concerning this clone itself: Its antigen remains unidentified.

Study-level findings and limits: At baseline, seropositivity was found in only a handful of AZD1222 recipients. Clonal diversity may have been underestimated in mostly white British donors. Unmutated variant regions are reportedly targeted by nearly half of spike-specific TCRs.

Recipients boosted at about 4 weeks or about 12 weeks are pooled. The rearrangement links TRBV6-5 to TRBJ1-1, with D hard to call. The sample in question was peripheral blood, obtained 28 days after the second AZD1222 dose. The receptor's source is an adult who received the AZD1222 COVID-19 vaccine. CDR3 nucleotide sequence: TGTGCCAGCAGTTACTCGGAGTTGAACACTGAAGCTTTCTTT. Translated, it gives CASSYSELNTEAFF.